Listed here are 28 T cell receptor beta chains from one sample, sequenced in a study of OX40 agonist ivuxolimab in advanced cancers. Repertoires were generated with immunoSEQ multiplex PCR, while TCRdb's copy carries only in-frame clones and drops some. The sample carries roughly 79,000 clones, approximately 84% recorded once. Sequenced here: CD4+ or CD8+ T cells sorted from blood, sampled in a trial of the OX40 agonist ivuxolimab. The receptors derive from an adult with an advanced solid tumor such as melanoma, head and neck, liver or kidney cancer.

This chain connects TRBV6-1 to TRBJ2-7; the match to TRBD2 covers 11 bases. Germline assignment: CDR1 MNHNS and CDR2 SASEGT. The CDR3 sequence is 15 residues long. Germline trimming cut 4 bases from V and 0 bases from J; bases unmatched to any gene: 2. The CDR3 loop reads CASSGLAGRSYEQYF. The CDR3 nucleotides read TGTGCCAGCAGTGGACTAGCGGGACGCTCCTACGAGCAGTACTTC.

The chain carries TRBV10-2 and TRBJ2-7, with 10 bases identical to TRBD2. CDR1 WSHSY and CDR2 SAAADI come from the germline V gene. This CDR3 spans 13 amino acids. J lost 10 bases, V lost 6 bases, and 9 bases had no gene match. The CDR3 coding sequence is TGCGCCAGCAGAACCGGGACTAGCGTAATACAGTACTTC. It translates to CASRTGTSVIQYF.

This chain links TRBV7-9 with TRBJ2-3; 7 bases agree with TRBD2. The CDR3 extends over 15 amino acids. Trimming at V came to 1 base and at J to 2 bases, leaving 3 bases not matched to a gene. The germline gives CDR1 SEHNR, CDR2 FQNEAQ (reference sequence). The CDR3 loop is CASSLGGSPTDTQYF. The CDR3 DNA reads TGTGCCAGCAGCTTAGGCGGGAGCCCCACAGATACGCAGTATTTT.

The CDR3 bases are TGCGCCAGCAGCCCGCGGGGAACGGGCGTCTACGAGCAGTACTTC. This sequence encodes CASSPRGTGVYEQYF. The chain combines TRBV4-1 with TRBJ2-7, with D possibly TRBD2 on 6 matching bases. Germline assignment: CDR1 MGHRA and CDR2 YSYEKL. CDR3 length: 15 residues. Trimming took off 4 bases at V and 3 bases at J, with 16 bases between the two ends.

This clone was observed a handful of times. The genes are TRBV6-6 and TRBJ1-5; D is undetermined. V dropped 8 bases and J dropped 4 bases, with 12 bases sitting between them. This CDR3 is 13 amino acids long. In germline, CDR1 is MNHNY, CDR2 SVGAGI (reference sequence). CDR3 DNA sequence: TGTGCCAGCCTCACTCCCCCAAATCAGCCCCAGCATTTT. This sequence encodes CASLTPPNQPQHF.

The chain joins TRBV13 to TRBJ1-2; tentative D call: TRBD1 (5 bases). The V and J ends lost 2 bases and 3 bases respectively, with 13 bases between them. The CDR3 extends over 15 amino acids. Germline V gene sequence: CDR1 PRHDT, CDR2 FYEKMQ (reference sequence). Written as DNA, the CDR3 is TGTGCCAGCAGCTTAATGGGGGTGGGCCACTATGGCTACACCTTC. Its translation is CASSLMGVGHYGYTF. The full variable domain, with the rest looked up from reference TRBV13 and TRBJ1-2, is AAGVIQSPRHLIKEKRETATLKCYPIPRHDTVYWYQQGPGQDPQFLISFYEKMQSDKGSIPDRFSAQQFSDYHSELNMSSLELGDSALYFCASSLMGVGHYGYTFGSGTRLTVV.

The chain carries TRBV5-1 and TRBJ2-5, with D possibly being TRBD1 (6 bases). This CDR3 has 14 amino acids. Germline CDR1 is SGHRS and CDR2 is YFSETQ. V was shortened by 3 bases and J by 6 bases, with 15 bases between the two germline ends. CDR3 protein: CASSSGQGLKTQYF. The CDR3 bases are TGCGCCAGCAGCTCGGGCCAGGGGTTGAAGACCCAGTACTTC.

This chain joins TRBV28 and TRBJ2-3; D ambiguous. Germline-derived CDR1 and CDR2 are MDHEN and SYDVKM. The CDR3 has 15 amino acids. Between the trimmed V and J ends, which lost 5 bases and 1 base, there was a span of 13 bases. The CDR3 nucleotides read TGTGCCAGCAGTAGACCAGCGTGGGGCACAGATACGCAGTATTTT. Translation gives CASSRPAWGTDTQYF.

This chain uses TRBV19 with TRBJ1-3; 7 bases match TRBD1. The CDR3 runs 16 residues. V shed 6 bases, J shed 3 bases, and the junction held 11 bases outside the gene matches. Germline CDR1 LNHDA, CDR2 SQIVND (reference sequence). CDR3 amino acids: CASRTATGAFGNTIYF. The DNA for the CDR3 is TGTGCCAGTAGGACCGCCACAGGGGCCTTTGGAAACACCATATATTTT.

The count of this clone is one. The J gene is TRBJ2-6, the V gene TRBV18; no clear D gene. V was pared by 5 bases and J by 0 bases, with 5 bases between. The CDR3 covers 14 residues. Germline values: CDR1 KGHSH, CDR2 LQKENI. The CDR3 is CASSTNSGANVLTF. The CDR3 DNA reads as TGTGCCAGCTCAACAAACTCTGGGGCCAACGTCCTGACTTTC.

This rearrangement joins TRBV7-9 to TRBJ2-5; 14 positions agree with TRBD2. The CDR3 has 17 residues. V dropped 4 bases and J dropped 4; count of bases not matched to a gene: 8. CDR1 is SEHNR and CDR2 is FQNEAQ in the germline V gene (reference sequence). CDR3 loop: CASSSGLAGGGGETQYF. CDR3 nucleotides: TGTGCCAGCAGCTCCGGACTAGCGGGAGGTGGAGGAGAGACCCAGTACTTC.

This chain connects TRBV19 to TRBJ1-1; no firm D call. Germline V gene sequence: CDR1 LNHDA, CDR2 SQIVND (reference sequence). V was pared by 3 bases and J by 1 base, with 12 bases between. CDR3 length: 15 residues. The CDR3 protein is CASSILGMRNTEAFF. DNA of the CDR3: TGTGCCAGTAGTATTCTAGGGATGAGGAACACTGAAGCTTTCTTT. Together with reference TRBV19 and TRBJ1-1, the CDR3 gives the full variable domain: DGGITQSPKYLFRKEGQNVTLSCEQNLNHDAMYWYRQDPGQGLRLIYYSQIVNDFQKGDIAEGYSVSREKKESFPLTVTSAQKNPTAFYLCASSILGMRNTEAFFGQGTRLTVV.

The gene calls are TRBV27 and TRBJ2-5, with unresolved D. The J call is doubtful: the DNA matches TRBJ2-7 better. CDR1 is MNHEY and CDR2 is SMNVEV in the germline V gene (reference sequence). The CDR3 extends over 12 amino acids. CDR3: CASFSASYEQYF. The CDR3 nucleotides read TGTGCCAGCTTTTCGGCTAGCTACGAGCAGTACTTC.

This clone was recorded a few times. This chain links TRBV2 with TRBJ1-6; D unresolved. Germline V gives CDR1 SNHLY, CDR2 FYNNEI. V lost 2 bases, J lost 10 bases, and 12 bases lay in between. CDR3 length equals 14 residues. Here the CDR3 DNA reads TGTGCCAGCAGTGAATCCCGCTTGTGGTCACCCCTCCACTTT. Translated, it gives CASSESRLWSPLHF.

This sequence joins TRBV7-9 and TRBJ2-3; TRBD1 matches 8 bases. This CDR3 has 17 amino acids. Germline V gene sequence: CDR1 SEHNR, CDR2 FQNEAQ (reference sequence). Trimming took 3 bases from V and 8 from J; bases not matched to a gene: 16. The CDR3 DNA sequence: TGTGCCAGCAGCTTCACACCCGGGACAGGAAGATTTCTTACGCAGTATTTT. Its translation: CASSFTPGTGRFLTQYF.

The chain uses TRBV5-4 and TRBJ1-6; D perhaps matches TRBD1 (5 bases). The CDR3 loop spans 15 amino acids. CDR1 and CDR2 (germline): SGHNT, YYREEE (reference sequence). V was cut by 2 bases and J by 4 bases, with 10 bases left in between. The CDR3 here is CASSFDRLYNSPLHF. The DNA for the CDR3 is TGTGCCAGCAGCTTCGACAGATTATATAATTCACCCCTCCACTTT.

This clone was recorded only once. The V call is TRBV6-1, the J call TRBJ2-3; D is perhaps TRBD2 (7 bases). The CDR3 is 15 amino acids. The V end lost 2 bases, the J end lost 3 bases, and 12 bases lay between the germline ends. Germline V gives CDR1 MNHNS, CDR2 SASEGT. Written as DNA, the CDR3 is TGTGCCAGCAGTGAACGGGGGGCTCGGACAGATACGCAGTATTTT. It yields the protein CASSERGARTDTQYF.

The chain links TRBV5-1 to TRBJ1-6; possibly TRBD1 for D (5 bases). Trimming pared 4 bases from V and 6 bases from J, leaving 8 bases between. The CDR3 runs 13 residues. Germline V gene lookup returns CDR1 SGHRS and CDR2 YFSETQ. The CDR3 reads CASSVTVNSPLHF. The CDR3 DNA is TGCGCCAGCAGCGTGACAGTTAATTCACCCCTCCACTTT.

This clone was counted between two and nine times. The DNA for the CDR3 is TGCAGCGTTGTCGCGGGAGATCTCTACAATGAGCAGTTCTTC. Protein product: CSVVAGDLYNEQFF. The chain joins TRBV29-1 to TRBJ2-1; 7 bases fit TRBD2. The germline V gene encodes CDR1 SQVTM and CDR2 ANQGSEA. V trimming: 4 bases; J trimming: 3 bases; junction bases outside the gene matches: 6. The CDR3 totals 14 residues.

This clone has a single count. V is TRBV5-5 and J is TRBJ2-7; possibly TRBD1 or TRBD2 for D (5 bases each). Deletions cut 4 bases from V and 2 bases from J, with 13 bases between. The CDR3 spans 14 residues. Germline V CDR1 and CDR2: SGHKS, YYEKEE (reference sequence). The CDR3 coding sequence is TGTGCCAGCAGCCTGGGACCAGGAGCCTACGAGCAGTACTTC. It yields the protein CASSLGPGAYEQYF.

The chain carries TRBV29-1 and TRBJ1-2, with TRBD1 identical over 7 bases. V gave up 2 bases and J gave up 6 bases; unmatched junction bases: 6. Germline CDR1 reads SQVTM; CDR2 reads ANQGSEA. CDR3 length equals 13 residues. For the CDR3, the DNA is TGCAGCGTTGAAAGTGACAGGGAGAATGGCTACACCTTC. Protein product: CSVESDRENGYTF.

This chain links TRBV7-2 with TRBJ2-3; no firm D call. Trimming cost V 1 base and J 1 base, with 9 bases left between them. The CDR3 runs to 15 residues. Germline V gene data show CDR1 as SGHTA and CDR2 as FQGNSA. The CDR3 loop is CASSLDNSRTDTQYF. The CDR3 DNA is TGTGCCAGCAGCTTAGATAACAGTCGCACAGATACGCAGTATTTT.

This clone showed up just once. The V and J genes are TRBV28 and TRBJ2-3, with D hard to call. The germline CDR1 and CDR2 sequences are MDHEN and SYDVKM. The CDR3 sequence is 12 residues long. V was clipped by 5 bases and J by 2 bases, with 5 bases between them. CDR3 amino acids: CASSINTDTQYF. CDR3 nucleotide sequence: TGTGCCAGCAGTATCAACACAGATACGCAGTATTTT.

V is TRBV29-1 and J is TRBJ2-4; 7 bases map to TRBD1. J gave up 9 bases and V 4 bases, and 9 bases lay outside the gene matches. The V gene's germline CDR1 is SQVTM and CDR2 ANQGSEA. This CDR3 contains 13 residues. The DNA of the CDR3 is TGCAGCGTTGCCGAAACAGGGGAAGGCATTCAGTACTTC. Amino acids: CSVAETGEGIQYF.

The chain has TRBV11-2 and TRBJ1-3, with a possible D match to TRBD1 (5 bases). This CDR3 has 16 amino acids. With 2 bases removed from V and 0 bases from J, the gap between germline ends came to 11 bases. Germline-derived CDR1 and CDR2 are SGHAT and FQNNGV. Here the CDR3 reads CASSLSPGRSGNTIYF. CDR3 nucleotides: TGTGCCAGCAGCTTATCCCCAGGGCGCTCTGGAAACACCATATATTTT.

The V and J genes are TRBV7-2 and TRBJ2-1; 7 nucleotides align to TRBD2. The germline V gene has CDR1 SGHTA and CDR2 FQGNSA. The V and J ends lost 5 bases and 12 bases, in that order; junction bases with no gene match: 7. CDR3 length: 12 residues. CDR3 region: CASSHSGLRQFF. The DNA of the CDR3 is TGTGCCAGCAGCCATTCGGGACTAAGGCAGTTCTTC. Drawing the rest from reference TRBV7-2 and TRBJ2-1, the complete variable domain is GAGVSQSPSNKVTEKGKDVELRCDPISGHTALYWYRQSLGQGLEFLIYFQGNSAPDKSGLPSDRFSAERTGGSVSTLTIQRTQQEDSAVYLCASSHSGLRQFFGPGTRLTVL.

Details on this clone: Other DNA sequences of this sample code for an identical CDR3. The gene calls are TRBV6-5 and TRBJ2-7; D remains unclear. The V and J ends lost 0 bases and 4 bases respectively, with 4 bases between them. The CDR3 runs to 12 residues. The germline CDR1 and CDR2 sequences are MNHEY and SVGAGI. The CDR3 here is CASSYSRYEQYF. CDR3 DNA sequence: TGTGCCAGCAGTTACTCGAGATACGAGCAGTACTTC.

This chain joins TRBV5-1 and TRBJ2-5; D remains unclear. Trimming took 2 bases from V and 5 from J, leaving 7 bases between them. Germline V CDR1 and CDR2: SGHRS, YFSETQ. This CDR3 is built from 12 residues. CDR3 bases: TGCGCCAGCAGCTTAAATGGGGAGACCCAGTACTTC. Translated: CASSLNGETQYF. Variable domain in full (rest from reference TRBV5-1 and TRBJ2-5): KAGVTQTPRYLIKTRGQQVTLSCSPISGHRSVSWYQQTPGQGLQFLFEYFSETQRNKGNFPGRFSGRQFSNSRSEMNVSTLELGDSALYLCASSLNGETQYFGPGTRLLVL.